Listed here is a single T cell receptor (beta chain). What it recognizes is unknown. The CDR3 totals 18 residues. The V and J ends lost 3 bases and 0 bases, in that order; junction bases with no gene match: 16. CDR1 is GTSNPN and CDR2 is SVGIG in the germline V gene (reference sequence). This specimen belongs to a study of beta chain features in type 1 diabetes. The authors obtained over 95% purity in all sorted populations. All of the isolated RNA was reverse transcribed, so expressed TCRB transcripts were sequenced. Assay used: immunoSEQ multiplex PCR; TCRdb lists only in-frame clones, some missing. The sample includes about 30,000 clones, roughly three fifths of them seen just once. Findings of the study overall: Sequencing from cDNA could over-represent high-TCR-expressing cells. Among all four CD4+ subsets, Type 1 diabetes patients had TCRB CDR3s that were moderately but significantly shorter.

Input material: Tregs from blood. The V and J genes are TRBV30 and TRBJ1-1; TRBD1 matches 7 bases. The source is a woman aged 18 to 35 with type 1 diabetes. CDR3 sequence reads: CAWRSYGQAYIMNTEAFF. CDR3 nucleotide sequence: TGTGCCTGGAGGTCTTACGGACAGGCCTACATAATGAACACTGAAGCTTTCTTT. The variable domain in full, with the rest retrieved from reference TRBV30 and TRBJ1-1, is SQTIHQWPATLVQPVGSPLSLECTVEGTSNPNLYWYRQAAGRGLQLLFYSVGIGQISSEVPQNLSASRPQDRQFILSSKKLLLSDSGFYLCAWRSYGQAYIMNTEAFFGQGTRLTVV.